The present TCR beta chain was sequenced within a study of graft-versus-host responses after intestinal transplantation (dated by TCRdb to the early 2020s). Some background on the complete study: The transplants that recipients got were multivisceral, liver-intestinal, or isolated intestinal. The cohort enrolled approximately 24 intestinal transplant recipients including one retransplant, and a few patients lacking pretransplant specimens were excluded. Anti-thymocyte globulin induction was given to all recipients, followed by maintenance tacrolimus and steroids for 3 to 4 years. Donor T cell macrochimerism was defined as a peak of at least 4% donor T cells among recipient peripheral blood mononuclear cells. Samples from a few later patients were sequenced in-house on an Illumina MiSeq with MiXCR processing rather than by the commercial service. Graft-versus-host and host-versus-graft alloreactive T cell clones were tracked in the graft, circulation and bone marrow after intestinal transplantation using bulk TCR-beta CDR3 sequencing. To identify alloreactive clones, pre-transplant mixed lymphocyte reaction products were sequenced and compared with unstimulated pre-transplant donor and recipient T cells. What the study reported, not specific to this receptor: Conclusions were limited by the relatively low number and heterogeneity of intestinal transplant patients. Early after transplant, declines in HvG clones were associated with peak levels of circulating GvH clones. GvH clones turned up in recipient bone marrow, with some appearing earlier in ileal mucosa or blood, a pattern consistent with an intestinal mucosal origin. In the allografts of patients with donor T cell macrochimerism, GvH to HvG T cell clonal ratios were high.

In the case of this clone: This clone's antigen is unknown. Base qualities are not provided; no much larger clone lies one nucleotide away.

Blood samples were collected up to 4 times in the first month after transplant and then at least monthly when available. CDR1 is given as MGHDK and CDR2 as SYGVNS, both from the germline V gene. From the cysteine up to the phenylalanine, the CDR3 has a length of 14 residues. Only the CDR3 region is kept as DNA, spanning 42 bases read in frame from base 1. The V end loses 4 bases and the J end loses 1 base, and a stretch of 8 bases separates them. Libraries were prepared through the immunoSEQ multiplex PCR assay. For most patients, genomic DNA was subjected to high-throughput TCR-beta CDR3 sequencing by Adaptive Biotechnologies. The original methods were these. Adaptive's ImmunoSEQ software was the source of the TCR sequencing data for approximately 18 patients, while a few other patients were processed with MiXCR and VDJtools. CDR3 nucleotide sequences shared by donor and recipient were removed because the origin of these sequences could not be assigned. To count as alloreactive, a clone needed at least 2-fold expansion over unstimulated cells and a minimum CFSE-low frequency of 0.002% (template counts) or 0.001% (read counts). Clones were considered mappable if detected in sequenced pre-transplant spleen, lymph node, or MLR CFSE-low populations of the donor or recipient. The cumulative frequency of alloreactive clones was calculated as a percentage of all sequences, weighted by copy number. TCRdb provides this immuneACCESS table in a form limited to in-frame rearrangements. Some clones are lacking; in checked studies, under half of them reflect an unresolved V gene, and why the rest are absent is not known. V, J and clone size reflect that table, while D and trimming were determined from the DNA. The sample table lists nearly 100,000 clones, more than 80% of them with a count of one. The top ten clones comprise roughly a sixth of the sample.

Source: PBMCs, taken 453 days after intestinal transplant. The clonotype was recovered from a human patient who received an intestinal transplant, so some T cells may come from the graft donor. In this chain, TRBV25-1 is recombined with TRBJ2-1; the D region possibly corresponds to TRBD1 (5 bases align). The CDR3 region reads CASSGDRSYNEQFF. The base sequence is TGTGCCAGCAGTGGTGACAGATCCTACAATGAGCAGTTCTTC.